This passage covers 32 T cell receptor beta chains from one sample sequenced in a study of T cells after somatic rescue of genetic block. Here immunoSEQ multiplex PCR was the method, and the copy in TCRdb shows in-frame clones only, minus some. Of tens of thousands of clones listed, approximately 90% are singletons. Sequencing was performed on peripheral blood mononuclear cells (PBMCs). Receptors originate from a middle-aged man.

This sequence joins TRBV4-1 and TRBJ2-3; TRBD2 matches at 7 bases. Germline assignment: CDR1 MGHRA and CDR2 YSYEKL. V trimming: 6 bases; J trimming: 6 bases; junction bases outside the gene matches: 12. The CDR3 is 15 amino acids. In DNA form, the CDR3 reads TGCGCCAGCAGGGGGGTGGGCGGGAGTGGCGATACGCAGTATTTT. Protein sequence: CASRGVGGSGDTQYF.

CDR3 nucleotides: TGTGCCAGCAGCCCTAGCGGGGCCACAGATACGCAGTATTTT. Protein: CASSPSGATDTQYF. The chain couples TRBV7-2 to TRBJ2-3; 9 bases are shared with TRBD2. The CDR3 runs 14 residues. CDR1 is SGHTA and CDR2 is FQGNSA in the germline V gene. The V gene end was trimmed by 5 bases and the J gene end by 2 bases; junction bases not matched to a gene: 2. Looking up the rest from reference TRBV7-2 and TRBJ2-3 gives the full variable domain: GAGVSQSPSNKVTEKGKDVELRCDPISGHTALYWYRQSLGQGLEFLIYFQGNSAPDKSGLPSDRFSAERTGGSVSTLTIQRTQQEDSAVYLCASSPSGATDTQYFGPGTRLTVL.

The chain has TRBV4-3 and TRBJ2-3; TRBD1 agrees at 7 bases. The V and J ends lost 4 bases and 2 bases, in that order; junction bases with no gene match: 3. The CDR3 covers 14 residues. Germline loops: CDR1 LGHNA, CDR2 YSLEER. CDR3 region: CASSPGQATDTQYF. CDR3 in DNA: TGCGCCAGCAGCCCCGGACAGGCCACAGATACGCAGTATTTT.

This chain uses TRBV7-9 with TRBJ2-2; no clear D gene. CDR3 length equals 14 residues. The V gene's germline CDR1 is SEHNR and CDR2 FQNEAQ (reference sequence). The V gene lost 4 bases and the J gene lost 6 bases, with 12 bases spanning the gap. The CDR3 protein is CASSSALKAGELFF. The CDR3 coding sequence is TGTGCCAGCAGCTCGGCACTCAAGGCCGGGGAGCTGTTTTTT.

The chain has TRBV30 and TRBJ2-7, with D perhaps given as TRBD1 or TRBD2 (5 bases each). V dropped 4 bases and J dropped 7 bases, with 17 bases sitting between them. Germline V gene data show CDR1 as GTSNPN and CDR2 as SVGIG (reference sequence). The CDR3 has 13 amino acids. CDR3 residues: CAWTLGDRREQYF. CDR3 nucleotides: TGTGCCTGGACCCTAGGGGACCGAAGGGAGCAGTACTTC.

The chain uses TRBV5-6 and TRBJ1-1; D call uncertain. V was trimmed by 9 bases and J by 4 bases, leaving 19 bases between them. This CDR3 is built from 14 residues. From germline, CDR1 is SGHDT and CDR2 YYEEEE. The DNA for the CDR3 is TGTGCCACCCATCTGCGGGGATCGGCCACTGAAGCTTTCTTT. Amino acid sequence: CATHLRGSATEAFF.

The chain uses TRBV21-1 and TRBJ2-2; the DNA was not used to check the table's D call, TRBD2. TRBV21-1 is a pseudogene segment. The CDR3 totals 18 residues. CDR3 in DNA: TGTGCCAGCAGCCCCGAAGCGTGGGGACTAGCGAACACCGGGGAGCTGTTTTTT. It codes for CASSPEAWGLANTGELFF.

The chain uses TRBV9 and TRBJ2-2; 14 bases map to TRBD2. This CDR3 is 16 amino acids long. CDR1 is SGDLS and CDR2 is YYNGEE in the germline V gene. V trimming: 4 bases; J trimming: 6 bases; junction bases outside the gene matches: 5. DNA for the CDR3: TGTGCCAGCAGCACCCAGACTAGCGGGGGGGCCGGGGAGCTGTTTTTT. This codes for CASSTQTSGGAGELFF.

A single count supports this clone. As DNA, the CDR3 is TGCGCCAGCAGCTTAACGGCGAACACCGGGGAGCTGTTTTTT. It codes for CASSLTANTGELFF. V usage is TRBV5-1 and J usage is TRBJ2-2; the D is unclear. This CDR3 region has 14 residues. The V end lost 2 bases, the J end lost 0 bases, and 5 bases lay between the germline ends. Germline V lookup: CDR1 SGHRS, CDR2 YFSETQ.

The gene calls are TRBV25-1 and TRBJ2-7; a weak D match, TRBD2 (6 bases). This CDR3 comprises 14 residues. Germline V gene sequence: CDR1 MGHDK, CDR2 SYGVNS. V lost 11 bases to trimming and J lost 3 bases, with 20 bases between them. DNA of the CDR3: TGTGCCGAGAAGCGGGTAGGGGCCAACTACGAGCAGTACTTC. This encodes CAEKRVGANYEQYF.

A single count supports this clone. The CDR3 sequence: CASSIRFSNTFF. The CDR3 DNA is TGTGCCAGTAGTATAAGGTTTAGTAACACTTTCTTT. This chain joins TRBV19 and TRBJ1-1, with no clear D. This CDR3 has 12 residues. The germline V and J ends were trimmed by 2 bases and 12 bases, with 13 bases remaining between them. Germline V gene lookup returns CDR1 LNHDA and CDR2 SQIVND (reference sequence). The full variable domain, rest sourced from reference TRBV19 and TRBJ1-1, is DGGITQSPKYLFRKEGQNVTLSCEQNLNHDAMYWYRQDPGQGLRLIYYSQIVNDFQKGDIAEGYSVSREKKESFPLTVTSAQKNPTAFYLCASSIRFSNTFFGQGTRLTVV.

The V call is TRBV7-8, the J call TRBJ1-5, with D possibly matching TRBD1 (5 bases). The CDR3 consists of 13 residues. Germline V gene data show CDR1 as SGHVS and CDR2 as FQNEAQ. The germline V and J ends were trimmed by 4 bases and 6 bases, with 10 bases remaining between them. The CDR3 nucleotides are TGTGCCAGCAGCTCCCAGGGAGGTCAGCCCCAGCATTTT. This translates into CASSSQGGQPQHF.

CDR3 protein: CASSEKSFQETQYF. The CDR3 DNA follows: TGTGCCAGCAGCGAAAAAAGCTTCCAAGAGACCCAGTACTTC. The chain is built from TRBV11-2 and TRBJ2-5; D gene unclear. The CDR3 covers 14 residues. Trimming removed 5 bases from V and 1 base from J, with 11 bases in between. Germline-derived CDR1 and CDR2 are SGHAT and FQNNGV.

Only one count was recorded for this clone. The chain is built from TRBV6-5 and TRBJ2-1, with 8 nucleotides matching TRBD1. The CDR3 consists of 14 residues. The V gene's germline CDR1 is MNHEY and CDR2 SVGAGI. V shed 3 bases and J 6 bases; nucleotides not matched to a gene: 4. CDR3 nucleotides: TGTGCCAGCAGTTATTTCCAGGGGGCCAATGAGCAGTTCTTC. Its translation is CASSYFQGANEQFF.

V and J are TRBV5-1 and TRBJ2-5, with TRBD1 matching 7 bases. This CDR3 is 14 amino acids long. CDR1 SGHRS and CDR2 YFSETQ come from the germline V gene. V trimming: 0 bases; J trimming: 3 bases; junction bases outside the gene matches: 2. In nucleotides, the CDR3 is TGCGCCAGCAGCTTGGCGGGACAGAAAGAGACCCAGTACTTC. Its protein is CASSLAGQKETQYF.

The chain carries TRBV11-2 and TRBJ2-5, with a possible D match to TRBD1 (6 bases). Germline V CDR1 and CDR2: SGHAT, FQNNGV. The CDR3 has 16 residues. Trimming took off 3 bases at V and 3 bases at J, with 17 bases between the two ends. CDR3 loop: CASSFHPGQSKETQYF. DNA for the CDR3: TGTGCCAGCAGCTTCCACCCCGGACAGTCCAAAGAGACCCAGTACTTC.

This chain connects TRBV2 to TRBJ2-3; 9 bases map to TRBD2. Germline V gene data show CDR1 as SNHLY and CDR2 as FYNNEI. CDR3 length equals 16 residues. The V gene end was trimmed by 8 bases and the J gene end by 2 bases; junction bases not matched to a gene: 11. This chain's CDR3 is CASSPGGREYTDTQYF. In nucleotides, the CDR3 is TGTGCCAGCTCCCCGGGCGGGAGGGAATACACAGATACGCAGTATTTT.

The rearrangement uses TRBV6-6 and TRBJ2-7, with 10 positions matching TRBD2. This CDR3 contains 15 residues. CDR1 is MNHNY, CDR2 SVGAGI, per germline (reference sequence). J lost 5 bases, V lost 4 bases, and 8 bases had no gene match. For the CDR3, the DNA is TGTGCCAGCAGTTCCAGCGGGAGGGCCCTTCACGAGCAGTACTTC. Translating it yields CASSSSGRALHEQYF.

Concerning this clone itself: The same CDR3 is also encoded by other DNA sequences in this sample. The CDR3 protein is CASSLDRRSGYTF. CDR3 in DNA: TGTGCCAGCAGCCTTGACAGAAGGTCTGGCTACACCTTC. The chain combines TRBV6-5 with TRBJ1-2; a possible D gene is TRBD1 (5 bases). CDR1 and CDR2 from the germline V gene are MNHEY and SVGAGI. V was cut by 6 bases and J by 7 bases, with 15 bases left in between. This CDR3 comprises 13 residues.

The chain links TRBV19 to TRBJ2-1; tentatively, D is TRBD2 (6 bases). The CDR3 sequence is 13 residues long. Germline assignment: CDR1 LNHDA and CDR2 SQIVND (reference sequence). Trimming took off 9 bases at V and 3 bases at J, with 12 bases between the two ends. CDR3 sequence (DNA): TGTGCCAGCGATAGCGGCTTCTACAATGAGCAGTTCTTC. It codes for CASDSGFYNEQFF.

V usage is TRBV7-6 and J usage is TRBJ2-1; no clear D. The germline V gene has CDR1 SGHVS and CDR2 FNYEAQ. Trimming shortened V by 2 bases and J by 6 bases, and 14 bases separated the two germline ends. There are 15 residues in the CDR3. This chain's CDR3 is CASSLSGRPTNEQFF. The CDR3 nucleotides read TGTGCCAGCAGCTTATCCGGCCGCCCCACCAATGAGCAGTTCTTC.

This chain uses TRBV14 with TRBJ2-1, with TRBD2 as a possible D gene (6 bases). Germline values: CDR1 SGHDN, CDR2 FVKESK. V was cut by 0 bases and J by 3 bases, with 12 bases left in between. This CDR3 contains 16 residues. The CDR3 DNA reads TGTGCCAGCAGCCAAGATTGGGGGGAGATCTACAATGAGCAGTTCTTC. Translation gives CASSQDWGEIYNEQFF.

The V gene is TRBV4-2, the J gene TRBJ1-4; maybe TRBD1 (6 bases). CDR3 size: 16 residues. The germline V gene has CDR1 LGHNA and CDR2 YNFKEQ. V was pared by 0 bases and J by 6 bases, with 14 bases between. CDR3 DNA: TGTGCCAGCAGCCAAGATTCAGGGGATGAGGATGAAAAACTGTTTTTT. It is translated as CASSQDSGDEDEKLFF.

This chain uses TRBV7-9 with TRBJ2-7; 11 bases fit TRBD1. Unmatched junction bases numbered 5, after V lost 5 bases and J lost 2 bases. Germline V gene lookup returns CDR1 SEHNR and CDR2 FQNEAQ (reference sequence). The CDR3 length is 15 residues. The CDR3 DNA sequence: TGTGCCAGCAGCCCACCGGGACAGGGGGCCTACGAGCAGTACTTC. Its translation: CASSPPGQGAYEQYF.

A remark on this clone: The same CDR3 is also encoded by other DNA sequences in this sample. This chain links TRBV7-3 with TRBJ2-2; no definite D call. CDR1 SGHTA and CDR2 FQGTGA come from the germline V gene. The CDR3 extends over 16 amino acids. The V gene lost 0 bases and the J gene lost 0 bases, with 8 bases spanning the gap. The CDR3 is CASSLTGQTNTGELFF. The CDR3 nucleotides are TGTGCCAGCAGCTTAACCGGCCAGACGAACACCGGGGAGCTGTTTTTT.

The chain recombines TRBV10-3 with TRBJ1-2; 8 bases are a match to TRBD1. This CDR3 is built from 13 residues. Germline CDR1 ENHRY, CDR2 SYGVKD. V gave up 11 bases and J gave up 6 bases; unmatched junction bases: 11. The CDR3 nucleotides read TGTGCCGTAAGAGCGGACAGGGCGGATGGCTACACCTTC. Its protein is CAVRADRADGYTF.

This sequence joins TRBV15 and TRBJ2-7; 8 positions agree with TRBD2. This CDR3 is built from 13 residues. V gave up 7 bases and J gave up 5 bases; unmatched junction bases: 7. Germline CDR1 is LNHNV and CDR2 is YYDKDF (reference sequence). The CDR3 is CATTTTSGNEQYF. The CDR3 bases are TGTGCCACCACTACAACTAGCGGCAACGAGCAGTACTTC.

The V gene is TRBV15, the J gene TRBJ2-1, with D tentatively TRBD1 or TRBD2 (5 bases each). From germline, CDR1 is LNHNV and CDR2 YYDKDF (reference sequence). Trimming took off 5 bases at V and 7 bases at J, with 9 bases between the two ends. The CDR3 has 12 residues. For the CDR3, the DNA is TGTGCCACCAGCTTTGAGGGGAATGAGCAGTTCTTC. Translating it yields CATSFEGNEQFF.

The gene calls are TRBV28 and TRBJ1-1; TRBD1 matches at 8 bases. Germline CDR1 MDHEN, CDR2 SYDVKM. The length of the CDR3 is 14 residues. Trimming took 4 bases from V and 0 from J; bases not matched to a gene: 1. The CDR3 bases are TGTGCCAGCAGTTGGACAGGGTTGAACACTGAAGCTTTCTTT. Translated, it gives CASSWTGLNTEAFF.

DNA for the CDR3: TGTGCCAGCAGTGAGAGAGGGAGCGGCTCACCCCTCCACTTT. The encoded protein is CASSERGSGSPLHF. V and J are TRBV2 and TRBJ1-6; D is ambiguous. Germline V gene data show CDR1 as SNHLY and CDR2 as FYNNEI. The CDR3 runs 14 residues. With 3 bases removed from V and 10 bases from J, the gap between germline ends came to 13 bases. Filled out from reference TRBV2 and TRBJ1-6, the complete variable domain reads EPEVTQTPSHQVTQMGQEVILRCVPISNHLYFYWYRQILGQKVEFLVSFYNNEISEKSEIFDDQFSVERPDGSNFTLKIRSTKLEDSAMYFCASSERGSGSPLHFGNGTRLTVT.

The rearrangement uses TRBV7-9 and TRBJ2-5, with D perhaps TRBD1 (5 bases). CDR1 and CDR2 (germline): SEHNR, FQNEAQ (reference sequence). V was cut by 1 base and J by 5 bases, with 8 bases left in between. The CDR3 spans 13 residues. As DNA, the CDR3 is TGTGCCAGCAGCTTAGGGGGCCGCGAGACCCAGTACTTC. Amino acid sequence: CASSLGGRETQYF.

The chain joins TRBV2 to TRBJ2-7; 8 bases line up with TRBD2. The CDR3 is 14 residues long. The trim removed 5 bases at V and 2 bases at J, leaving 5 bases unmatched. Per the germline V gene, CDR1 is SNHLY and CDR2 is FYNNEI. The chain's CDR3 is CASSYSGTTYEQYF. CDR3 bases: TGTGCCAGCAGTTATAGCGGGACTACCTACGAGCAGTACTTC. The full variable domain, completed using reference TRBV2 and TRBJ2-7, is EPEVTQTPSHQVTQMGQEVILRCVPISNHLYFYWYRQILGQKVEFLVSFYNNEISEKSEIFDDQFSVERPDGSNFTLKIRSTKLEDSAMYFCASSYSGTTYEQYFGPGTRLTVT.